This T cell receptor beta chain comes out of a study of early T cells in non-severe SARS-CoV-2 infection. Germline V gives CDR1 SGHAT, CDR2 FQNNGV. Germline trimming cut 3 bases from V and 8 bases from J; bases unmatched to any gene: 16. The length of the CDR3 is 17 residues. TCRdb re-analysed the 5' RACE reads in MiXCR, keeping a single row per CDR3 protein. The repertoire holds 70,000 to 95,000 distinct CDR3 sequences, with about 16% as singletons. This clonotype occurred a few times. The sequenced material came from whole blood. The receptor was isolated from an adult who was a healthcare worker with PCR-confirmed SARS-CoV-2 infection or an uninfected control (not recorded which). The rearrangement joins TRBV11-2 to TRBJ2-1; 7 nucleotides match TRBD2. This CDR3 is CASSFRPLALPWDEQFF. The CDR3 nucleotides read TGTGCCAGCAGCTTCCGGCCACTAGCGCTCCCATGGGATGAGCAGTTCTTC.